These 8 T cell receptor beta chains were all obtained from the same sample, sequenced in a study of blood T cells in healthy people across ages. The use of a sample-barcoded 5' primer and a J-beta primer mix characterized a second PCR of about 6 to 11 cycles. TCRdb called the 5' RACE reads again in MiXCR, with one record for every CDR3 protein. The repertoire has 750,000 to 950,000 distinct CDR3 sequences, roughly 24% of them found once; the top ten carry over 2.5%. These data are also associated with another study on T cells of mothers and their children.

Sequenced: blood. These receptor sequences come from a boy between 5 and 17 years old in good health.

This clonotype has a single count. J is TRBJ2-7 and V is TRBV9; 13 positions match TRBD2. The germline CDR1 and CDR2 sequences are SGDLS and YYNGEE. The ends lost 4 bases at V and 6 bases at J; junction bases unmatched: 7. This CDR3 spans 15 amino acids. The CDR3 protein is CASSNTSGGALEQYF. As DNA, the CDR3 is TGTGCCAGCAGCAACACTAGCGGGGGGGCCCTCGAGCAGTACTTC.

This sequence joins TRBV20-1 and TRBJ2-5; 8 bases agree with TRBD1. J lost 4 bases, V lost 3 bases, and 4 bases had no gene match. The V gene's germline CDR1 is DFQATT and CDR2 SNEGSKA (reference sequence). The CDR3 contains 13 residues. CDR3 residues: CSASPGQGETQYF. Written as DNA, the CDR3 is TGCAGTGCTAGCCCCGGACAGGGAGAGACCCAGTACTTC.

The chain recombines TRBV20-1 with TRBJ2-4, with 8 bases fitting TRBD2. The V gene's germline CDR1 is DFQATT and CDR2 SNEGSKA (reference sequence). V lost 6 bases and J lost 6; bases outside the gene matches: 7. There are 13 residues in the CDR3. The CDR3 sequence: CSASSGGLNIQYF. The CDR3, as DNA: TGCAGTGCCAGCAGCGGGGGATTAAACATTCAGTACTTC.

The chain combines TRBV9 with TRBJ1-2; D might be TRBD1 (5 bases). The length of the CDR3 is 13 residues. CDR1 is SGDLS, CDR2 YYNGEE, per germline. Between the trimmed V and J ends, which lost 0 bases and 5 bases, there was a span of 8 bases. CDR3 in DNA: TGTGCCAGCAGCGTAGGACAGATGTATGGCTACACCTTC. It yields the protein CASSVGQMYGYTF.

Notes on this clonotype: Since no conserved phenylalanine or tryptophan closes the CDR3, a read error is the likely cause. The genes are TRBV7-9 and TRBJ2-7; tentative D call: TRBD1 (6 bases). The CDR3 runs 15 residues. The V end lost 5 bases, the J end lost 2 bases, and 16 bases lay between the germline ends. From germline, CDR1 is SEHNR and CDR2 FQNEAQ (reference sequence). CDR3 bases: TGTGCCAGCAGCCCAACGACAGGTCAGGCCTACGAGCAGTACCTC. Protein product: CASSPTTGQAYEQYL.

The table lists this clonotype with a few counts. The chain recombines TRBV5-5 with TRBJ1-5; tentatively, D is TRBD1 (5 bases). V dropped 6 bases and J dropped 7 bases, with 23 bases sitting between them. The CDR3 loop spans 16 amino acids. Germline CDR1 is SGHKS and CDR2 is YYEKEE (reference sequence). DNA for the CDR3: TGTGCCAGCACCATGTCGGGTCAGGGTTTCGGGCAGCCCCAGCATTTT. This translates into CASTMSGQGFGQPQHF. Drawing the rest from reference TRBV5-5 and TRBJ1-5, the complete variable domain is DAGVTQSPTHLIKTRGQQVTLRCSPISGHKSVSWYQQVLGQGPQFIFQYYEKEERGRGNFPDRFSARQFPNYSSELNVNALLLGDSALYLCASTMSGQGFGQPQHFGDGTRLSIL.

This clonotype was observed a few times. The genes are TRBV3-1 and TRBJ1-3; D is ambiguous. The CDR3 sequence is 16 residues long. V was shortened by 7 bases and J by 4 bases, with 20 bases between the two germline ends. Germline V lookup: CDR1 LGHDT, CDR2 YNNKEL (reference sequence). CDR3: CASTPKPMQEGNTIYF. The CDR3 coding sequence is TGTGCCAGCACCCCGAAGCCAATGCAGGAGGGAAACACCATATATTTT.

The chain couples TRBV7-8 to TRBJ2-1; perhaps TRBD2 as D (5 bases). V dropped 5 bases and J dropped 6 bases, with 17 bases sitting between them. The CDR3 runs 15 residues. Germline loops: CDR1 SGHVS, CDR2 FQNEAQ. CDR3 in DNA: TGTGCCAGCAGCCCCCTGGGCGCCCGGGGCAATGAGCAGTTCTTC. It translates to CASSPLGARGNEQFF.